The 22 T cell receptor beta chains listed next were all sequenced from one sample in a study of T cells after yellow fever vaccination. MiXCR, run by TCRdb on the 5' RACE reads, gives a single entry per CDR3 protein. Counted here are 200,000 to 250,000 distinct CDR3 sequences, about 3% occurring once; the ten biggest clones make up less than 3.5%. Sequenced material: CD4+ T cells sorted from PBMCs, taken 10 days after the yellow fever booster vaccination. These receptors all come from a man aged 18 to 29 who received the YFV17D yellow fever vaccine.

This clonotype was counted many times. The chain uses TRBV5-6 and TRBJ2-1, with 7 bases lining up with TRBD1. The CDR3 consists of 14 residues. Germline V gives CDR1 SGHDT, CDR2 YYEEEE. The trim removed 3 bases at V and 5 bases at J, leaving 5 bases unmatched. The CDR3 protein is CASSWTGRDNEQFF. In nucleotides, the CDR3 is TGTGCCAGCAGCTGGACAGGCCGGGACAATGAGCAGTTCTTC.

The table lists this clonotype with a few counts. The J gene is TRBJ2-1, the V gene TRBV2; no clear D gene. The CDR3 has 13 residues. V was shortened by 8 bases and J by 5 bases, with 13 bases between the two germline ends. Germline lookup yields CDR1 SNHLY and CDR2 FYNNEI. The CDR3 is CASESRSHNEQFF. In DNA form, the CDR3 reads TGTGCCAGCGAGTCGAGGAGCCACAATGAGCAGTTCTTC.

This clonotype came up a few times. This chain joins TRBV6-5 and TRBJ1-6, with D uncertain. Between the trimmed V and J ends, which lost 5 bases and 7 bases, there was a span of 9 bases. Germline lookup yields CDR1 MNHEY and CDR2 SVGAGI. This CDR3 is 13 amino acids long. For the CDR3, the DNA is TGTGCCAGCAGTCAACAAGAAAATTCACCCCTCCACTTT. As protein: CASSQQENSPLHF.

Only a few counts were recorded for this clonotype. This chain joins TRBV19 and TRBJ1-5, with a tentative D call TRBD1 (5 bases). V was shortened by 3 bases and J by 1 base, with 10 bases between the two germline ends. This CDR3 region has 15 residues. CDR1 is LNHDA, CDR2 SQIVND, per germline (reference sequence). This CDR3 is CASSIQGGSNQPQHF. CDR3 bases: TGTGCCAGTAGTATTCAGGGAGGGAGCAATCAGCCCCAGCATTTT.

The gene calls are TRBV2 and TRBJ1-2, with a weak D call TRBD1 (6 bases). Trimming left V 5 bases short and J 8 bases short, with 15 bases between. Germline V gene lookup returns CDR1 SNHLY and CDR2 FYNNEI. The length of the CDR3 is 13 residues. The CDR3 DNA sequence: TGTGCCAGCAGTTTAGGGGGTGGTTGGGGCTACACCTTC. Translating it yields CASSLGGGWGYTF.

This clonotype showed up many times. The genes are TRBV19 and TRBJ1-2; D call uncertain. Trimming left V 1 base short and J 10 bases short, with 7 bases between. In germline, CDR1 is LNHDA, CDR2 SQIVND (reference sequence). The CDR3 consists of 11 residues. The DNA of the CDR3 is TGTGCCAGTAGTATAGGGGAGGCCTACACCTTC. This encodes CASSIGEAYTF.

This clonotype was observed a few times. The chain carries TRBV7-2 and TRBJ2-3, with 9 bases aligning to TRBD1. Germline V gene lookup returns CDR1 SGHTA and CDR2 FQGNSA. V shed 6 bases and J 2 bases; nucleotides not matched to a gene: 12. The CDR3 covers 17 residues. The CDR3 spells CASRPPGQGWATDTQYF. CDR3 bases: TGTGCCAGCAGACCTCCCGGACAGGGGTGGGCCACAGATACGCAGTATTTT.

This chain connects TRBV12-3 or TRBV12-4 to TRBJ1-6, with no clear D. Between the trimmed V and J ends, which lost 6 bases and 9 bases, there was a span of 15 bases. This CDR3 comprises 14 residues. CDR3 in DNA: TGTGCCAGCAGACACGACCGATCGGGTTCACCCCTCCACTTT. This translates into CASRHDRSGSPLHF.

The rearrangement links TRBV18 to TRBJ1-2; D is perhaps TRBD1 (6 bases). Per the germline V gene, CDR1 is KGHSH and CDR2 is LQKENI. Trimming left V 3 bases short and J 7 bases short, with 15 bases between. The CDR3 length is 14 residues. The DNA of the CDR3 is TGTGCCAGCTCACCGAGGACAGAGGCTGGTGGCTACACCTTC. It is translated as CASSPRTEAGGYTF.

This clonotype was counted between two and nine times. The chain has TRBV6-5 and TRBJ1-2, with D possibly matching TRBD1 (5 bases). The CDR3 consists of 13 residues. Germline CDR1 reads MNHEY; CDR2 reads SVGAGI. Trimming stripped 6 bases from V and 4 bases from J, with 12 bases between. In DNA, the CDR3 is TGTGCCAGCAGCGGCCGGGGGGGCTATGGCTACACCTTC. Translation gives CASSGRGGYGYTF.

This clonotype was seen ten or more times. The gene calls are TRBV20-1 and TRBJ1-2; weak D call: TRBD1 (5 bases). The V and J ends lost 1 base and 3 bases respectively, with 9 bases between them. Looked up from germline, CDR1 is DFQATT and CDR2 is SNEGSKA (reference sequence). The CDR3 length is 13 residues. The CDR3 protein is CSARVDSYYGYTF. The CDR3, as DNA: TGCAGTGCTAGAGTCGACAGTTACTATGGCTACACCTTC.

This clonotype was seen at least ten times. The chain recombines TRBV3-1 with TRBJ2-1; tentatively, D is TRBD1 or TRBD2 (6 bases each). Germline V gene data show CDR1 as LGHDT and CDR2 as YNNKEL (reference sequence). Trimming removed 3 bases from V and 6 bases from J, with 15 bases in between. The CDR3 runs to 15 residues. CDR3: CASSHLMGGPNEQFF. The CDR3 nucleotides read TGTGCCAGCAGCCACTTGATGGGGGGCCCCAATGAGCAGTTCTTC.

In its sample, this clonotype was seen many times. The chain recombines TRBV10-1 with TRBJ2-3; 7 positions agree with TRBD2. Per the germline V gene, CDR1 is WNHNN and CDR2 is SYGVQD (reference sequence). Losses at the gene ends were 2 bases for V and 0 bases for J; bases not matched to a gene: 5. CDR3 size: 16 residues. In DNA, the CDR3 is TGCGCCAGCAGTGAGAGGCTAGCGGATAGCACAGATACGCAGTATTTT. Its protein product is CASSERLADSTDTQYF.

This clonotype was observed a handful of times. This chain connects TRBV7-2 to TRBJ2-5; D is unresolved. CDR3 length equals 14 residues. The germline CDR1 and CDR2 sequences are SGHTA and FQGNSA. V was clipped by 3 bases and J by 3 bases, with 11 bases between them. CDR3 loop: CASSLGLREETQYF. The CDR3 DNA reads as TGTGCCAGCAGCTTGGGTCTTCGGGAAGAGACCCAGTACTTC.

Many counts were recorded for this clonotype. The genes are TRBV3-1 and TRBJ1-1; D unresolved. This CDR3 comprises 14 residues. V gave up 2 bases and J gave up 4 bases, with 11 bases separating them. Looked up from germline, CDR1 is LGHDT and CDR2 is YNNKEL (reference sequence). CDR3 bases: TGTGCCAGCAGCCAACAACTGGGAGGCACTGAAGCTTTCTTT. Residues: CASSQQLGGTEAFF.

A few counts support this clonotype. The chain carries TRBV11-2 and TRBJ2-7, with D unclear. Trimming cost V 5 bases and J 2 bases, with 13 bases left between them. The CDR3 has 14 residues. The V gene's germline CDR1 is SGHAT and CDR2 FQNNGV. CDR3 in amino acids: CASSPRTDAYEQYF. CDR3 sequence (DNA): TGTGCCAGCAGCCCACGGACGGATGCCTACGAGCAGTACTTC.

This clonotype was picked up a small number of times. The chain employs TRBV7-2 and TRBJ2-2; D ambiguous. V dropped 6 bases and J dropped 4 bases, with 15 bases sitting between them. This CDR3 comprises 15 residues. Germline V gene lookup returns CDR1 SGHTA and CDR2 FQGNSA. Here the CDR3 reads CASSPVGTSTGELFF. The DNA of the CDR3 is TGTGCCAGCAGTCCCGTTGGCACTTCCACCGGGGAGCTGTTTTTT.

The V gene is TRBV10-1, the J gene TRBJ1-1; unclear D gene. Per the germline V gene, CDR1 is WNHNN and CDR2 is SYGVQD (reference sequence). The ends were cut back, 10 bases at V and 0 bases at J, with 15 bases in the middle. The CDR3 runs 14 residues. The CDR3 sequence is CATRTGKLNTEAFF. The CDR3 nucleotides read TGCGCCACTAGGACGGGGAAATTGAACACTGAAGCTTTCTTT.

This clonotype came up many times. This rearrangement joins TRBV7-2 to TRBJ2-5; no clear D. Germline V gene sequence: CDR1 SGHTA, CDR2 FQGNSA. V was cut by 3 bases and J by 4 bases, with 6 bases left in between. This CDR3 is 12 amino acids long. Written as DNA, the CDR3 is TGTGCCAGCAGCTTCCACCGAGAGACCCAGTACTTC. Translated: CASSFHRETQYF.

This clonotype occurred many times. This rearrangement joins TRBV7-2 to TRBJ2-1, with D possibly TRBD2 on 6 matching bases. This CDR3 has 16 amino acids. CDR1 and CDR2 from the germline V gene are SGHTA and FQGNSA. Trimming took off 5 bases at V and 6 bases at J, with 20 bases between the two ends. As DNA, the CDR3 is TGTGCCAGCAGCCAGCACGCCGGGAGAGAGGTCAATGAGCAGTTCTTC. This gives the protein CASSQHAGREVNEQFF.

At least ten counts were recorded for this clonotype. The J gene is TRBJ2-2, the V gene TRBV7-2; 7 bases are a match to TRBD1. After removal of 5 bases from V and 4 bases from J, the junction contained 7 bases not matched to a gene. The V gene's germline CDR1 is SGHTA and CDR2 FQGNSA. The CDR3 covers 15 residues. In DNA form, the CDR3 reads TGTGCCAGCAGCGTACAGGGGTCGGGCACCGGGGAGCTGTTTTTT. It is translated as CASSVQGSGTGELFF.

This clonotype was seen repeatedly, ten times or more. This rearrangement joins TRBV27 to TRBJ1-4; the D gene is possibly TRBD1 (6 bases). CDR3 length: 15 residues. Germline assignment: CDR1 MNHEY and CDR2 SMNVEV (reference sequence). Trimming pared 5 bases from V and 0 bases from J, leaving 10 bases between. The CDR3 nucleotides are TGTGCCAGCAGTAGACAGGTCGCAACTAATGAAAAACTGTTTTTT. This codes for CASSRQVATNEKLFF.